This T cell receptor beta chain was captured by sequencing in a study of blood T cell repertoires in COVID-19. Background on the study: There were acute and convalescent COVID-19 samples, and they came from the United States, Italy and Spain.

Original handling: From reference gene primer amplification, estimates of nucleated cell counts were derived. Profiling relied on immunoSEQ multiplex PCR, and the TCRdb table lists in-frame clones only, not all of them. Clone size and the V and J calls come from that table; the DNA yielded D and trimming. Among around 310,000 clones listed, approximately 91% were seen once. The source of this sequence is an older woman with acute or convalescent COVID-19. Sample: peripheral blood.

The CDR3 DNA follows: TGTGCCAGCAGCTTATCCAGAGATACGCAGTATTTT. This codes for CASSLSRDTQYF. J is TRBJ2-3 and V is TRBV11-3, with D uncertain. Per germline, CDR1 SGHNT and CDR2 YENEEA. V shed 2 bases and J shed 5 bases, with 5 bases lying between them. The length of the CDR3 is 12 residues. Full variable domain (missing parts from reference TRBV11-3 and TRBJ2-3): EAGVVQSPRYKIIEKKQPVAFWCNPISGHNTLYWYLQNLGQGPELLIRYENEEAVDDSQLPKDRFSAERLKGVDSTLKIQPAELGDSAVYLCASSLSRDTQYFGPGTRLTVL.